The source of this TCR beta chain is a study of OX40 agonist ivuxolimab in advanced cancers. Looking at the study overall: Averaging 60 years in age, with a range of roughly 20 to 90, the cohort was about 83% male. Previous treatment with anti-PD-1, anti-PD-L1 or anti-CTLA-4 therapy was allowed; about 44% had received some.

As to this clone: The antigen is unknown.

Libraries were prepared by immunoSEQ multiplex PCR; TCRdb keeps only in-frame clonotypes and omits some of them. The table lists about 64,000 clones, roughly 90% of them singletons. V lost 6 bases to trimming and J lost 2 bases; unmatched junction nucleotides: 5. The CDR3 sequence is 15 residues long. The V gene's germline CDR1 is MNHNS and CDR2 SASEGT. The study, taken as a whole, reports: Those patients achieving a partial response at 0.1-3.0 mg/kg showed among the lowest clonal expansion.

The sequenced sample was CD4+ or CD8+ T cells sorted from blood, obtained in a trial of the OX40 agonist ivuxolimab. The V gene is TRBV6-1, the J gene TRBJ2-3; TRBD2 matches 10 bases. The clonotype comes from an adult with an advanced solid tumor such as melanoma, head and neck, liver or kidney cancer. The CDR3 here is CASSLTSGVTDTQYF. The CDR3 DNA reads TGTGCCAGCAGCCTAACTAGCGGGGTCACAGATACGCAGTATTTT.